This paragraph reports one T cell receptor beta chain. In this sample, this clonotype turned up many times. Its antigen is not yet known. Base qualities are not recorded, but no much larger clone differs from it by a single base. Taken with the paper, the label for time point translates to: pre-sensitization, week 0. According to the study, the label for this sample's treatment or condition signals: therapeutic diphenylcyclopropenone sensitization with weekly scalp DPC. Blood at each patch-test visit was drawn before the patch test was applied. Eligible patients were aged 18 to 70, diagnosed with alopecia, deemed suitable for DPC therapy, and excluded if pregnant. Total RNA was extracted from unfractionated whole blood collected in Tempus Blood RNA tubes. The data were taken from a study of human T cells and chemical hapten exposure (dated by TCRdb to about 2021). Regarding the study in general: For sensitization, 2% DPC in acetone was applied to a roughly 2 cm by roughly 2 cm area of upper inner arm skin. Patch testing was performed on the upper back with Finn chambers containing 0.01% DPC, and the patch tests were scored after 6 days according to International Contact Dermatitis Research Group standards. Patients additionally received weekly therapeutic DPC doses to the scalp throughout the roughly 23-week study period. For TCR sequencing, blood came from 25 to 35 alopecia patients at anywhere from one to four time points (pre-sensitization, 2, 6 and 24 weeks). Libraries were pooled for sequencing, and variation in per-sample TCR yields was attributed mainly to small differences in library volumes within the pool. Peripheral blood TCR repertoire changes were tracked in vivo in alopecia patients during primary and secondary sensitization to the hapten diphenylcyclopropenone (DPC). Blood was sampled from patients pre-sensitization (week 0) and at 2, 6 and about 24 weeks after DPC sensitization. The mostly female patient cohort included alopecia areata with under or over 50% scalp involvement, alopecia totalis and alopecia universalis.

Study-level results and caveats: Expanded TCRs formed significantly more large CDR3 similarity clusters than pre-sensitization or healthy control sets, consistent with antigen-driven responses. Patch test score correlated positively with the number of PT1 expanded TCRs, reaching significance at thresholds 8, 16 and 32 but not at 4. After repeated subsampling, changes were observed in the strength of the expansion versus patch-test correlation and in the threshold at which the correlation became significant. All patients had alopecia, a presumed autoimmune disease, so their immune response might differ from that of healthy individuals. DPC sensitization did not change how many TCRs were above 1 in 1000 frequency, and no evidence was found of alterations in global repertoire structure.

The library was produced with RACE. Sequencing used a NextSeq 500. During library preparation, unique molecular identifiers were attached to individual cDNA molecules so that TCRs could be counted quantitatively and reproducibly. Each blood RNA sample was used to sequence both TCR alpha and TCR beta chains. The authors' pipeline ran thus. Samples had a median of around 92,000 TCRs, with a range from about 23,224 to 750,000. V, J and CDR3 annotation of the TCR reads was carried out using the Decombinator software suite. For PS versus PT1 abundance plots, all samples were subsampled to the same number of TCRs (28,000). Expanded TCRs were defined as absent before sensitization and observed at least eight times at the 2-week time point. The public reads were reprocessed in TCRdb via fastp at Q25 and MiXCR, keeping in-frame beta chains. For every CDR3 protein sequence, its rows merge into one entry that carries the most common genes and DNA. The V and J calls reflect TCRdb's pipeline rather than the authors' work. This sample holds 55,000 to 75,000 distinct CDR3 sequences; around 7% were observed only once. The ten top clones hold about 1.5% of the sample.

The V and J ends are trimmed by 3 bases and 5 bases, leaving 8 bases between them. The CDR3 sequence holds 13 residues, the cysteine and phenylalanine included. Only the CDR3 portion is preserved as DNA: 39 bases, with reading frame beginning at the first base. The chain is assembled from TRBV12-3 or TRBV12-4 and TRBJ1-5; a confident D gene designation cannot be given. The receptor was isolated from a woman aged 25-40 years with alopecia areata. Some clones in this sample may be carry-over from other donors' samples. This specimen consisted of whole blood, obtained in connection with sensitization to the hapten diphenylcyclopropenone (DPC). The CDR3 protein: CASSFSGDQPQHF. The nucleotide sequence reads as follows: TGTGCCAGCAGTTTTAGTGGGGATCAGCCCCAGCATTTT.